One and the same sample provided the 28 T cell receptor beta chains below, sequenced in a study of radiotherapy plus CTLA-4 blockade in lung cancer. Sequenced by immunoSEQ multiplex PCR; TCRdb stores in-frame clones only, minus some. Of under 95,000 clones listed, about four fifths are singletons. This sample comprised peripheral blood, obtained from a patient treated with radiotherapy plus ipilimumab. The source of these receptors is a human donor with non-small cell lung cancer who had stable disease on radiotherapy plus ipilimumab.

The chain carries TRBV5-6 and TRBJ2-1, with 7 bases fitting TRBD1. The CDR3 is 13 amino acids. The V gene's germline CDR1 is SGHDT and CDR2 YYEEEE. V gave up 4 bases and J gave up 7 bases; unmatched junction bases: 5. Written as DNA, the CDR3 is TGTGCCAGCAGCAGATACAGGGGTAATGAGCAGTTCTTC. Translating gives CASSRYRGNEQFF.

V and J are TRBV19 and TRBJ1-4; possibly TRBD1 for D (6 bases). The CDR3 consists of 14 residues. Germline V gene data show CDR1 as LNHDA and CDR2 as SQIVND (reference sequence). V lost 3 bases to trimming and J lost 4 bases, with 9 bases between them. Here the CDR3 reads CASSIGQLNEKLFF. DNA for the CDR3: TGTGCCAGTAGTATTGGACAGCTTAATGAAAAACTGTTTTTT.

CDR3 DNA: TGTGCCAGCAGTTCACGACAAGGATCCACCGGGGAGCTGTTTTTT. Translated, it gives CASSSRQGSTGELFF. The chain employs TRBV6-6 and TRBJ2-2; no reliable D call. This CDR3 is built from 15 residues. Trimming took 4 bases from V and 4 from J, leaving 13 bases between them. Germline V gene sequence: CDR1 MNHNY, CDR2 SVGAGI (reference sequence).

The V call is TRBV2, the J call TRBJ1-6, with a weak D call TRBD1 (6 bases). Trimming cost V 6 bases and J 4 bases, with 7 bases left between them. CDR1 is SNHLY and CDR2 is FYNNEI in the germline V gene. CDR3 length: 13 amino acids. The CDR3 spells CASSTGYNSPLHF. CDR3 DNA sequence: TGTGCCAGCAGCACAGGGTATAATTCACCCCTCCACTTT.

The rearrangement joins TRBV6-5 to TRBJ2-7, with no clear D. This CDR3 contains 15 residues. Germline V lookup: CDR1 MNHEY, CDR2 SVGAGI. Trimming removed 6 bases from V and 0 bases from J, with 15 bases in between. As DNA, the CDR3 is TGTGCCAGCAGCCCAGGATTAGGCAGCTCCTACGAGCAGTACTTC. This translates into CASSPGLGSSYEQYF.

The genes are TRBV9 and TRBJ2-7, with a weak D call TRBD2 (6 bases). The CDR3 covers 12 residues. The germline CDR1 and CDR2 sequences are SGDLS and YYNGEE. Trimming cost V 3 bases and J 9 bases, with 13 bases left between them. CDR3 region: CASSGASGVQYF. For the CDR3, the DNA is TGTGCCAGCAGCGGGGCTTCGGGGGTGCAGTACTTC. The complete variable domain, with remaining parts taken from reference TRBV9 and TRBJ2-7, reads DSGVTQTPKHLITATGQRVTLRCSPRSGDLSVYWYQQSLDQGLQFLIQYYNGEERAKGNILERFSAQQFPDLHSELNLSSLELGDSALYFCASSGASGVQYFGPGTRLTVT.

The CDR3 DNA sequence: TGTGCCAGCAGTCCTCCGGGACAGGGGACCTACGAGCAGTACTTC. Translation gives CASSPPGQGTYEQYF. This sequence joins TRBV28 and TRBJ2-7; 10 bases agree with TRBD1. CDR3 length: 15 amino acids. Germline CDR1 MDHEN, CDR2 SYDVKM. Losses at the gene ends were 5 bases for V and 2 bases for J; bases not matched to a gene: 6.

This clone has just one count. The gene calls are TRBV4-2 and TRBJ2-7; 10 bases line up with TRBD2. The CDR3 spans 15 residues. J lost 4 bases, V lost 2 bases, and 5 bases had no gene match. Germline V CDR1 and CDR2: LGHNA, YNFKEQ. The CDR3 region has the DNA TGTGCCAGCAGCCAAATAGCGGGAGGAAGATACGAGCAGTACTTC. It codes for CASSQIAGGRYEQYF.

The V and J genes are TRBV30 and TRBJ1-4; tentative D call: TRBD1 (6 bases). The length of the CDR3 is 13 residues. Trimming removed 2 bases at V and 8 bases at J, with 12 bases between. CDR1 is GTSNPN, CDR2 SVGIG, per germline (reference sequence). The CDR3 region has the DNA TGTGCCTGGAGTCGGCAGGGGAACGAAAAACTGTTTTTT. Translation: CAWSRQGNEKLFF.

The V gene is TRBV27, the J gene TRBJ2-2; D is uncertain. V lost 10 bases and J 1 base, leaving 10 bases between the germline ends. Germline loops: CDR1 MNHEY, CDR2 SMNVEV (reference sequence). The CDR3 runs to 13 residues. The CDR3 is CAIREMNTGELFF. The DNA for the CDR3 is TGTGCCATTAGAGAGATGAACACCGGGGAGCTGTTTTTT.

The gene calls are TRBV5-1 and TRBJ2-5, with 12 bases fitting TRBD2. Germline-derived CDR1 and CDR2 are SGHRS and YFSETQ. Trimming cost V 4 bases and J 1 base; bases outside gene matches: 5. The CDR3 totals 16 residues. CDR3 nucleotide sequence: TGCGCCAGCAGCCCCCGACTAGCGGGGGCCCAAGAGACCCAGTACTTC. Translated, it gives CASSPRLAGAQETQYF.

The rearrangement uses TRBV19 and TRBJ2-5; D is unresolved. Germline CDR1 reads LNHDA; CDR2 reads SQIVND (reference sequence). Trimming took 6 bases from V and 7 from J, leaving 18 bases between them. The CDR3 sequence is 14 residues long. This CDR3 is CASSIPSRDGTQYF. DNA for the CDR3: TGTGCCAGTAGCATCCCATCTAGAGATGGGACCCAGTACTTC.

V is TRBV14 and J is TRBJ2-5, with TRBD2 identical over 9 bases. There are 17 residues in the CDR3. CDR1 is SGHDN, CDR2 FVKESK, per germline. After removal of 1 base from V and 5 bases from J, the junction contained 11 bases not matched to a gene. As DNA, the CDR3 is TGTGCCAGCAGCCAAGGATTTCTGCTAGCGGGAAGGGAGACCCAGTACTTC. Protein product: CASSQGFLLAGRETQYF.

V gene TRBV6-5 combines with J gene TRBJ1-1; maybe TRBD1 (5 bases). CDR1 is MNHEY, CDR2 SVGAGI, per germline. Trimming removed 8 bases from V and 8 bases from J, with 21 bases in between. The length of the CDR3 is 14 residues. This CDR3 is CASHQDSSPIEAFF. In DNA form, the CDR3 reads TGTGCCAGCCACCAAGACAGCTCACCAATCGAAGCTTTCTTT.

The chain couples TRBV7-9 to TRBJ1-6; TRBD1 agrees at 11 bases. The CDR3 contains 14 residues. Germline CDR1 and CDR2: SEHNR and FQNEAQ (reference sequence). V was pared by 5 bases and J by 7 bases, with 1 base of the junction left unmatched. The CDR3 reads CASSGTGGNSPLHF. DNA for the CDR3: TGTGCCAGCAGCGGGACAGGGGGAAATTCACCCCTCCACTTT.

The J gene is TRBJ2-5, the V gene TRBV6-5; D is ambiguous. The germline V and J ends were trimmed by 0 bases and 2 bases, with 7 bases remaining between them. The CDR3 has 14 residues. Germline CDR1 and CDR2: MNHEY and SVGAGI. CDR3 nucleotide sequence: TGTGCCAGCAGTTACTCGATGAAACAAGAGACCCAGTACTTC. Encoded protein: CASSYSMKQETQYF.

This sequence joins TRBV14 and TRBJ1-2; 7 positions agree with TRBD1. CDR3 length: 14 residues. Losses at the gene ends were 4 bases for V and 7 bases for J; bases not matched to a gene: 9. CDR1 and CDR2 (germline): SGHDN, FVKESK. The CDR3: CASSRWGTVGGYTF. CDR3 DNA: TGTGCCAGCAGCCGTTGGGGGACAGTCGGTGGCTACACCTTC.

CDR3 in amino acids: CASRQGGGGNEKLFF. CDR3 nucleotides: TGTGCCAGCAGACAGGGTGGGGGAGGTAATGAAAAACTGTTTTTT. The genes are TRBV28 and TRBJ1-4; TRBD1 might be the D (6 bases). Germline V gives CDR1 MDHEN, CDR2 SYDVKM. The CDR3 loop spans 15 amino acids. V shed 6 bases and J shed 4 bases, with 15 bases lying between them.

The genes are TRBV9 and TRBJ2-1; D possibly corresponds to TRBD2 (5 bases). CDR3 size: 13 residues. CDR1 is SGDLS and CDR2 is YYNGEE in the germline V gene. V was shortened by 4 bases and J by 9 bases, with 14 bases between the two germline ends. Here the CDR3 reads CASSPGLTREQFF. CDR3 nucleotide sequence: TGTGCCAGCAGCCCGGGATTAACGCGTGAGCAGTTCTTC.

Here the CDR3 reads CASSLNVENTQYF. Written as DNA, the CDR3 is TGTGCCAGCAGCCTAAACGTTGAAAATACGCAGTATTTT. The chain joins TRBV11-2 to TRBJ2-3; no definite D call. Germline lookup yields CDR1 SGHAT and CDR2 FQNNGV. The CDR3 covers 13 residues. The V end lost 5 bases, the J end lost 7 bases, and 13 bases lay between the germline ends.

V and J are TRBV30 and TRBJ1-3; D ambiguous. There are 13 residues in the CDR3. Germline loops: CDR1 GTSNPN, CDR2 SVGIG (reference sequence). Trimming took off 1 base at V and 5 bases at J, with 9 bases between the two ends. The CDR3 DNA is TGTGCCTGGAGTGGGGCCCTAAGAAACACCATATATTTT. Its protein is CAWSGALRNTIYF.

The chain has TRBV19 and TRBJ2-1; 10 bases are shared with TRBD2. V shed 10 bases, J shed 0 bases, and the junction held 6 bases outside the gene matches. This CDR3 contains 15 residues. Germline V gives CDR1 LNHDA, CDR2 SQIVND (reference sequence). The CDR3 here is CATTSGTSSYNEQFF. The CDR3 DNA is TGTGCCACCACTAGCGGGACTAGCTCCTACAATGAGCAGTTCTTC.

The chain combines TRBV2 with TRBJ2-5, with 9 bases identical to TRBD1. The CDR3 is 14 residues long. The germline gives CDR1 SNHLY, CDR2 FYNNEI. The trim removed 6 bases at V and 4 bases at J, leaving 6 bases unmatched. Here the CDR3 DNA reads TGTGCCAGCAGAGCCACAGGGGGCCGAGAGACCCAGTACTTC. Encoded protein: CASRATGGRETQYF. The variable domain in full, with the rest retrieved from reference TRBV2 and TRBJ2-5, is EPEVTQTPSHQVTQMGQEVILRCVPISNHLYFYWYRQILGQKVEFLVSFYNNEISEKSEIFDDQFSVERPDGSNFTLKIRSTKLEDSAMYFCASRATGGRETQYFGPGTRLLVL.

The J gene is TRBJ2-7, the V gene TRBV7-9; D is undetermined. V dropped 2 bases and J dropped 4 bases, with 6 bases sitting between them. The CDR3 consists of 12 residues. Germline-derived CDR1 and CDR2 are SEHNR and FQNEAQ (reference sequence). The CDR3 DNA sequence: TGTGCCAGCAGCTTAATTTCGTACGAGCAGTACTTC. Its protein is CASSLISYEQYF.

The CDR3 DNA sequence: TGTGCCAGCAGAGCCGGGACAGGGGGTTTCTACGAGCAGTACTTC. Residues: CASRAGTGGFYEQYF. This sequence joins TRBV6-5 and TRBJ2-7; 11 positions agree with TRBD1. The trim removed 6 bases at V and 3 bases at J, leaving 7 bases unmatched. Germline V CDR1 and CDR2: MNHEY, SVGAGI. There are 15 residues in the CDR3.

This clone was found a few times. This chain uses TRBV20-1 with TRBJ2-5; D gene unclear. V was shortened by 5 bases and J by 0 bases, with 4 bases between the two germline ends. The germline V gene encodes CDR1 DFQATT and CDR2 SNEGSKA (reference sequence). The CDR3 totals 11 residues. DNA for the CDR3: TGCAGTGCTCAGTACCAAGAGACCCAGTACTTC. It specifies CSAQYQETQYF.

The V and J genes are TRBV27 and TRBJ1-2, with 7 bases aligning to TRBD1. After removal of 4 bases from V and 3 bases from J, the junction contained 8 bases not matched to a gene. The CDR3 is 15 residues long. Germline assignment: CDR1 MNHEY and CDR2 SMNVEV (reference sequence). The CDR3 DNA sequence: TGTGCCAGCAGTTCAATTAGTGGGACAGACTATGGCTACACCTTC. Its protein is CASSSISGTDYGYTF.

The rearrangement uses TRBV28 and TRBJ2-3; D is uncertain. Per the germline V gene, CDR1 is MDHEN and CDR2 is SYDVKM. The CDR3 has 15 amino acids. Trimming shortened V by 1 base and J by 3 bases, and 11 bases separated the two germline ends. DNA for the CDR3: TGTGCCAGCAGTTTATCGGTATTCGGAACAGATACGCAGTATTTT. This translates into CASSLSVFGTDTQYF.